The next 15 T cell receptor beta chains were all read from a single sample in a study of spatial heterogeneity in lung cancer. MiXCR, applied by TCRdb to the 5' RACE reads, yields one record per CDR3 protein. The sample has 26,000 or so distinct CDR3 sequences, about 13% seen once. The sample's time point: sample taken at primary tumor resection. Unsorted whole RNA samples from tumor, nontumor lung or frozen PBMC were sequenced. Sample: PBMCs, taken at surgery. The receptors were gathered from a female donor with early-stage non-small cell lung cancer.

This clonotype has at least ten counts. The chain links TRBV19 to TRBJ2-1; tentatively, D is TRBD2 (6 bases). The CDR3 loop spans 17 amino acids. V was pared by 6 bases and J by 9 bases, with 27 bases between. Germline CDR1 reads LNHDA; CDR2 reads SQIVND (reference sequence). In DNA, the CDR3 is TGTGCCAGTAGCCAACTAATGCCTTCCTTTCAGGGAGGTGAGCAGTTCTTC. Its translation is CASSQLMPSFQGGEQFF.

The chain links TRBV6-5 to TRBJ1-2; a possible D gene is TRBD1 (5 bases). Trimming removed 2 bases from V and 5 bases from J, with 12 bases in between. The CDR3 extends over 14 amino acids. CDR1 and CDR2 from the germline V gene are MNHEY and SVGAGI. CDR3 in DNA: TGTGCCAGCAGTTACCGATTAGAGGGGTATGGCTACACCTTC. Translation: CASSYRLEGYGYTF.

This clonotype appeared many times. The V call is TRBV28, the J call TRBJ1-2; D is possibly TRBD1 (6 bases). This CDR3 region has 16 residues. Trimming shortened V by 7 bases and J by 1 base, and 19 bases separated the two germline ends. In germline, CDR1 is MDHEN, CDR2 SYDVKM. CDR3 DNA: TGTGCCAGCACCCCCCCGGGGGGGCGGATTAACTATGGCTACACCTTC. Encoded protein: CASTPPGGRINYGYTF.

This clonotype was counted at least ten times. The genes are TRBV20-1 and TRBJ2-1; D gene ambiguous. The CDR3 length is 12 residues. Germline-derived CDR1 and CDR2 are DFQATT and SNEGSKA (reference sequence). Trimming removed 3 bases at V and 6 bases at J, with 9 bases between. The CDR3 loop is CSASSVSNEQFF. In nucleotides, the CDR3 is TGCAGTGCTAGTTCGGTCAGCAATGAGCAGTTCTTC.

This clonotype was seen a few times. This CDR3 is CASSSQAGPQPQHF. CDR3 sequence (DNA): TGTGCCAGCAGCTCCCAGGCGGGGCCTCAGCCCCAGCATTTT. V and J are TRBV9 and TRBJ1-5; D is perhaps TRBD1 (5 bases). The CDR3 consists of 14 residues. Per germline, CDR1 SGDLS and CDR2 YYNGEE. The ends were cut back, 4 bases at V and 6 bases at J, with 14 bases in the middle. Variable domain in full (rest from reference TRBV9 and TRBJ1-5): DSGVTQTPKHLITATGQRVTLRCSPRSGDLSVYWYQQSLDQGLQFLIQYYNGEERAKGNILERFSAQQFPDLHSELNLSSLELGDSALYFCASSSQAGPQPQHFGDGTRLSIL.

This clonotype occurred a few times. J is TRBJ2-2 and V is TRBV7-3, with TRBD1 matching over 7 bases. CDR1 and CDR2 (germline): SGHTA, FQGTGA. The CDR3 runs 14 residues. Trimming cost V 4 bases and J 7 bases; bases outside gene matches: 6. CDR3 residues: CASSWTGYHGELFF. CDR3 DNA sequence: TGTGCCAGCAGCTGGACAGGTTATCACGGGGAGCTGTTTTTT.

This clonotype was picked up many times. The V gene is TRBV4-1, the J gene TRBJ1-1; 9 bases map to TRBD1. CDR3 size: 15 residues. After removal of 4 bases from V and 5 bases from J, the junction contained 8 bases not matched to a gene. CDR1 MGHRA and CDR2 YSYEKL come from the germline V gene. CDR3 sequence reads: CASSPQGQGRTEAFF. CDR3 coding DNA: TGCGCCAGCAGCCCTCAGGGACAGGGCAGGACTGAAGCTTTCTTT.

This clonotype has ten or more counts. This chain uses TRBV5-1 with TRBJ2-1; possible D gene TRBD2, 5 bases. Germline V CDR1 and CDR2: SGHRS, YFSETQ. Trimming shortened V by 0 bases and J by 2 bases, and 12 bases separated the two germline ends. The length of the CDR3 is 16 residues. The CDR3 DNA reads TGCGCCAGCAGCTTGGAGGCCGGGGAGCCCTACAATGAGCAGTTCTTC. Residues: CASSLEAGEPYNEQFF.

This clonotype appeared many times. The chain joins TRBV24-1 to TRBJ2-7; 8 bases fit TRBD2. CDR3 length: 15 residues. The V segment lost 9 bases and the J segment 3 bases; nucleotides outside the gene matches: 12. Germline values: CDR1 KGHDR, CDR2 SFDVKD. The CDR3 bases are TGTGCCACCCCAACCCGGGAGCGGGGGAGCTACGAGCAGTACGTC. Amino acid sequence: CATPTRERGSYEQYV.

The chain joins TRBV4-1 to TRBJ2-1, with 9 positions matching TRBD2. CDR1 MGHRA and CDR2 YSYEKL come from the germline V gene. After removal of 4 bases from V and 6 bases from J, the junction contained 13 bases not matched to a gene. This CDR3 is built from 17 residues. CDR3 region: CASSPIPAGGPSNEQFF. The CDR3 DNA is TGCGCCAGCAGCCCAATCCCGGCGGGAGGGCCCTCCAATGAGCAGTTCTTC.

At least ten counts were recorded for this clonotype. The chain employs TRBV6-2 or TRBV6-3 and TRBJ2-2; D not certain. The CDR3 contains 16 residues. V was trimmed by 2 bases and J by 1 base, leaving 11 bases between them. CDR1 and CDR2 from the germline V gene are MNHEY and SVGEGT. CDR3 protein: CASSYTASVNTGELFF. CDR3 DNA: TGTGCCAGCAGTTACACCGCATCAGTGAACACCGGGGAGCTGTTTTTT.

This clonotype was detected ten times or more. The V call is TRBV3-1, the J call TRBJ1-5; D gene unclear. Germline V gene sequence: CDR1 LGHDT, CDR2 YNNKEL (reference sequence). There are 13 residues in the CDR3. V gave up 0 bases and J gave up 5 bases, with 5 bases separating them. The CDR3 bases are TGTGCCAGCAGCCAAGATCTAGATCAGCCCCAGCATTTT. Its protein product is CASSQDLDQPQHF.

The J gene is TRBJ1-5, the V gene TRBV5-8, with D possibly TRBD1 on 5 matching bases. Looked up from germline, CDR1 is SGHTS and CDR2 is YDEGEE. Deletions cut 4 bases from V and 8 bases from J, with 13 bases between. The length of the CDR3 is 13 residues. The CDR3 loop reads CASSLGGGKPQHF. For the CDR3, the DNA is TGTGCCAGCAGCCTGGGGGGAGGGAAGCCCCAGCATTTT.

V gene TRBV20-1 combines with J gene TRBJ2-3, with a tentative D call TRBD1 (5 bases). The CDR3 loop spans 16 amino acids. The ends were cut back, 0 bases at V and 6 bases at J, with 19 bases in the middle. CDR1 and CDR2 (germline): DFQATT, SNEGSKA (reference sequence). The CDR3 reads CSARDPDATQVDTQYF. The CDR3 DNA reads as TGCAGTGCTAGAGATCCCGACGCTACACAGGTTGATACGCAGTATTTT.

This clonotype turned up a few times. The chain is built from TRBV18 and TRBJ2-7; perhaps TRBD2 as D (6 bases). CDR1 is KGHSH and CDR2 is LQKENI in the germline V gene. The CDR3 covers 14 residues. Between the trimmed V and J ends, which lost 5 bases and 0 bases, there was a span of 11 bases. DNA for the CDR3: TGTGCCAGCTCAGGGGAGGCCAGCTCCTACGAGCAGTACGTC. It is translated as CASSGEASSYEQYV.